Included here is one T cell receptor (beta chain) sequence, with context. The protocol was immunoSEQ multiplex PCR, while the TCRdb copy is restricted to in-frame clones and leaves out a portion. Of fewer than 200,000 clones listed, roughly 84% are singletons. These data are taken from a study of blood T cell repertoires in COVID-19. As for the study in general: Whether acute or convalescent, the COVID-19 samples came from the United States, Italy and Spain.

V gave up 6 bases and J gave up 1 base; unmatched junction bases: 6. This CDR3 has 14 residues. CDR1 and CDR2 (germline): SNHLY, FYNNEI. The V and J genes are TRBV2 and TRBJ2-7, with TRBD1 matching over 7 bases. The specimen was peripheral blood. The origin of this receptor is a human donor in a cohort sampled during active COVID-19. The CDR3 reads CASRRLDRSYEQYF. The CDR3, as DNA: TGTGCCAGCAGAAGACTGGACAGGTCCTACGAGCAGTACTTC.